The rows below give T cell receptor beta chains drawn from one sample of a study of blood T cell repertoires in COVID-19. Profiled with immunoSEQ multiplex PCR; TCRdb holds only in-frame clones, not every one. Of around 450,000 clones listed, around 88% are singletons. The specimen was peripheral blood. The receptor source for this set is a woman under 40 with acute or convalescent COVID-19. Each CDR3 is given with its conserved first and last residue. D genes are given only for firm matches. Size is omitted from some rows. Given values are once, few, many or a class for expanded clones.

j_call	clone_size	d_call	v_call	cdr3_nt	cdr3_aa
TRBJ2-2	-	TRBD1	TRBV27	TGTGCCAGCAGGCGACTGGGACAGCCCACCGGGGAGCTGTTTTTT	CASRRLGQPTGELFF
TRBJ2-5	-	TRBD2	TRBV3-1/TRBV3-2	TGTGCCAGCAGCCAACCCGCTAGCGGGGGTGAGACCCAGTACTTC	CASSQPASGGETQYF
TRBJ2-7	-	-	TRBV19	TGTGCCAGTAGTTCGAGGAGGTGGACCGAGCAGTACTTC	CASSSRRWTEQYF
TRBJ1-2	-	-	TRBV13	TGTGCCAGCAGCTTAGTCCCAGAAAGTTATGGCTACACCTTC	CASSLVPESYGYTF
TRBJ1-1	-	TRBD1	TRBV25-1	TGTGCCAGCAGTGGGACAGGGGCCGCCCTTGAAGCTTTCTTT	CASSGTGAALEAFF
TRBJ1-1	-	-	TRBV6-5	TGTGCCAGCAGCACTTCTCGGTCGAACACTGAAGCTTTCTTT	CASSTSRSNTEAFF
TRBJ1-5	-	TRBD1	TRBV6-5	TGTGCCAGCGGGACAGGGGGCGAGCCCCAGCATTTT	CASGTGGEPQHF
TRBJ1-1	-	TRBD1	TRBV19	TGTGCCAGTACCCCAAGGACAGGGGCGTATACTGAAGCTTTCTTT	CASTPRTGAYTEAFF
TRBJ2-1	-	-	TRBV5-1	TGCGCCAGCAGCTTGGCGGGGGACCCCTACAATGAGCAGTTCTTC	CASSLAGDPYNEQFF
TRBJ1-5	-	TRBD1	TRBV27	TGTGCCAGCAGTCCCCAAAAGCAGGGGGTCATGGGTAATAGCAATCAGCCCCAGCATTTT	CASSPQKQGVMGNSNQPQHF
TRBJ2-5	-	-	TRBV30	TGTGCCTGGGCATTGTACCAAGAGACCCAGTACTTC	CAWALYQETQYF
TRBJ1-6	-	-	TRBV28	TGTGCCAGCAGTTTACTTTGGACTCGGGCTTCACCCCTCCACTTT	CASSLLWTRASPLHF
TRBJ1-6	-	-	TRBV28	TGTGCCAGCATAGAGGGTTCAGGATCACCCCTCCACTTT	CASIEGSGSPLHF
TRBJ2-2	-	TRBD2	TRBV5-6	TGTGCCAGCAGCTTGGCCAAGGGACTAGCGGGGGCCGACACCGGGGAGCTGTTTTTT	CASSLAKGLAGADTGELFF
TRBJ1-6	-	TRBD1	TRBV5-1	TGCGCCAGCAGCCGGGACAGCGCGTATTCACCCCTCCACTTT	CASSRDSAYSPLHF
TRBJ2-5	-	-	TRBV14	TGTGCCAGCAGCCAAGATGGTGGCAGGCTAGCAGAGACCCAGTACTTC	CASSQDGGRLAETQYF
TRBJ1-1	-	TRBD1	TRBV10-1	TGCGCCAGCAGTGCACTACAGGGGCCGGGCGACACTGAAGCTTTCTTT	CASSALQGPGDTEAFF
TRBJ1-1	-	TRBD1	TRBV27	TGTGCCAGCGCTCAAAACAAGGGGGCGAAGGGGACTGAAGCTTTCTTT	CASAQNKGAKGTEAFF
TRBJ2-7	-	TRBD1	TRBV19	TGTGCCAGTAGTTATAGCTCGGGACAGTTCTACGAGCAGTACTTC	CASSYSSGQFYEQYF
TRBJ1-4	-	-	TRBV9	TGTGCCAGCAGCGGGGGAGCAGGGGTGTTACCTAATGAAAAACTGTTTTTT	CASSGGAGVLPNEKLFF
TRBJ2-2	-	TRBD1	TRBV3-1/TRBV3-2	TGTGCCAGTCAACACAGGGGGAACACCGGGGAGCTGTTTTTT	CASQHRGNTGELFF
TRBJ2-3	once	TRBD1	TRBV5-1	TGCGCCAGCAGCTTGTCTGACAGGGCCACAGATACGCAGTATTTT	CASSLSDRATDTQYF
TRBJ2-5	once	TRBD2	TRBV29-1	TGCAGCGCCCATAGCGGGGCAGAGACCCAGTACTTC	CSAHSGAETQYF
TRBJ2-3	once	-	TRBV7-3	TGTGCCAGCAGCTTAAGGGGGCCCGGCACAGATACGCAGTATTTT	CASSLRGPGTDTQYF
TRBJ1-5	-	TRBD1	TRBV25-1	TGTGCCAGCAGTGGGAGGACAGGAAGGCACGGCAATCAGCCCCAGCATTTT	CASSGRTGRHGNQPQHF
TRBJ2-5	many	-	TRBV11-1	TGTGCCAGCAGCCTCCTGACACGGGAGACCCAGTACTTC	CASSLLTRETQYF
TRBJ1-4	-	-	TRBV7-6	TGTGCCAGCAGCCCTAAAATCGGGACTCATGGTGAAAAACTGTTTTTT	CASSPKIGTHGEKLFF
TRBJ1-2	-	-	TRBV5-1	TGCGCCAGCAGCTTGGAGTCTCAGGGGTCCCCGGAGGGCTACACCTTC	CASSLESQGSPEGYTF
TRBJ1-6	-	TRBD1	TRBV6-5	TGTGCCAGCAGTTCTACCGGGACAGGGGATTCACCCCTCCACTTT	CASSSTGTGDSPLHF
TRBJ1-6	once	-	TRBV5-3	TGTGCCAGAAGCTTTTCCCGACAGGCAAATTCACCCCTCCACTTT	CARSFSRQANSPLHF
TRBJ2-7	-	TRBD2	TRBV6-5	TGTGCCAGCAGTCGACCTACCAGCGGGGGCTACGAGCAGTACTTC	CASSRPTSGGYEQYF
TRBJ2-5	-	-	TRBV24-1	TGTGCCACCAGTGACCCCCTCGCGGGGACGGAGGCCCAGTACTTC	CATSDPLAGTEAQYF
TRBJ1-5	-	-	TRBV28	TGTGCCAGCAGTTTAGTTTACAGTGATCAGCCCCAGCATTTT	CASSLVYSDQPQHF
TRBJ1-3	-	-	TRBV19	TGTGCCAGTACCCAGTTGAGGGTACAAAACACCATATATTTT	CASTQLRVQNTIYF
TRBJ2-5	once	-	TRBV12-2	TGTGCAAGTCGCATAGCGATGTGGCTACTAGCGGAAACCGGGGCCCAGTACTTC	CASRIAMWLLAETGAQYF
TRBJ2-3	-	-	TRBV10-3	TGTGCCATCAGTGAACCAAGACAGTTAACAGATACGCAGTATTTT	CAISEPRQLTDTQYF
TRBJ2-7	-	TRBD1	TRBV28	TGTGCCAGCAGCCCCAGGGGGACCCTATTCGAGCAGTACTTC	CASSPRGTLFEQYF